This T cell receptor beta chain emerged from a study of T cell responses to AZD1222 COVID-19 vaccine. On this clone: The antigen is undetermined.

V shed 3 bases, J shed 5 bases, and the junction held 4 bases outside the gene matches. Looked up from germline, CDR1 is SGDLS and CDR2 is YYNGEE. The CDR3 runs 15 residues. Study-wide results and caveats: Seropositive status at baseline applied to only a handful of AZD1222 recipients. In the spike-specific TCR repertoire, nearly half reportedly target unmutated variant regions. Vaccine-associated CD4 TCRs ranged over spike, dominating at 160-218 and 743-854. Donor demographics were predominantly white British with a female majority; clonal diversity may be underestimated.

TCRdb's table, derived via immunoSEQ multiplex PCR, lists solely in-frame clones and lacks some. The table shows tens of thousands of clones, with about nine tenths occurring only once. The sequencing used peripheral blood, collected on day 0 of AZD1222 vaccination. This clonotype was sampled from an adult in good health. This chain joins TRBV9 and TRBJ2-3; TRBD2 matches at 12 bases. CDR3 region: CASSGGGLAGDTQYF. CDR3 nucleotide sequence: TGTGCCAGCAGCGGTGGGGGACTAGCGGGAGATACGCAGTATTTT.